The clone carrying this T cell receptor beta chain was seen a few times. Its antigen is still unknown. This entry is derived from a study of T-cell memory formation after mild COVID-19. Study-wide findings and caveats: Mainly CM and EM harbored the contracting CD4+ clones; mainly EMRA harbored the CD8+ ones. Clonal second-wave expansions that peaked on day 37 had unconfirmed SARS-CoV-2 specificity.

The 5'RACE method, run with constant-segment primers, produced TCR alpha and TCR beta cDNA libraries (carrying sample barcodes and UMIs). MiXCR was run by TCRdb on the 5' RACE reads, yielding one entry per CDR3 protein. The sample lists under 400,000 distinct CDR3 sequences, under 25% occurring once. CDR3 length: 12 amino acids. V was clipped by 4 bases and J by 5 bases, with 11 bases between them. Germline CDR1 and CDR2: SQVTM and ANQGSEA. The sequence derives from an adult woman who had mild COVID-19 (a few samples of this study predate the infection). Cell type and time point are not known. The sequenced material came from PBMCs or a T cell subset sorted from them (not recorded which). The chain links TRBV29-1 to TRBJ2-5; the D is unclear. CDR3 coding DNA: TGCAGCGTTGGGCAAGGGTCGGAGACCCAGTACTTC. This gives the protein CSVGQGSETQYF.